The rows below give T cell receptor beta chains drawn from one sample of a study of STAT3 mutations in large granular lymphocyte leukemia. The protocol was immunoSEQ multiplex PCR, while the TCRdb copy is restricted to in-frame clones and leaves out a portion. The table has about 19,000 clones, 92% seen once. The sequenced material came from peripheral blood mononuclear cells. All receptors come from a man aged 60 to 75 with T-cell large granular lymphocyte leukemia. Some clones in this sample may be carry-over from other donors' samples. Both conserved end residues are trimmed from each CDR3.

v_call: TRBV5-8; cdr3_aa: ASSWGTGSQPQH
v_call: TRBV7-8; cdr3_aa: ASIPTDSQETQY
v_call: TRBV5-1; cdr3_aa: ASSLLSSGRAGLDEQF
v_call: TRBV5-1; cdr3_aa: ASAPGGAASSYEQY
v_call: TRBV29-1; cdr3_aa: SVVGHPQLNEQF
v_call: TRBV13; cdr3_aa: ASSLGLATQRNTGELF
v_call: TRBV30; cdr3_aa: AWSVPAALAKNIQY
v_call: TRBV6-6; cdr3_aa: ASSTGTSGAQD
v_call: TRBV27; cdr3_aa: ASSRGYEQY
v_call: TRBV13; cdr3_aa: ASSLARVAYEQY
v_call: TRBV29-1; cdr3_aa: SVEGGQGVDTQY
v_call: TRBV18; cdr3_aa: ASRRESTEAF
v_call: TRBV28; cdr3_aa: ASIHRTGDRTDTQY
v_call: TRBV27; cdr3_aa: ASSFGRLNGYT
v_call: TRBV6-6; cdr3_aa: ASSFNGRLGEQY
v_call: TRBV5-5; cdr3_aa: ASSLATSGLGGWQY
v_call: TRBV7-9; cdr3_aa: ASSLGTGNTIY
v_call: TRBV5-1; cdr3_aa: ASSLAAQYQETQY
v_call: TRBV9; cdr3_aa: ASSVDPDQTQY
v_call: TRBV29-1; cdr3_aa: SAEGGANVLT
v_call: TRBV6-5; cdr3_aa: ASRRDSVSGELF
v_call: TRBV29-1; cdr3_aa: SVRAGGSGANVLT
v_call: TRBV9; cdr3_aa: ASSVGAGKSYEQY
v_call: TRBV5-1; cdr3_aa: ASSFAEGGSNEKLF
v_call: TRBV29-1; cdr3_aa: SVRRQGPYEQY
v_call: TRBV23-1; cdr3_aa: ASSRISYEQY
v_call: TRBV25-1; cdr3_aa: ASSSGVYEQY
v_call: TRBV7-9; cdr3_aa: ASSFSTSTDTQY
v_call: TRBV29-1; cdr3_aa: SVGGGGTEAF
v_call: TRBV6-5; cdr3_aa: ASNGQGKNSPLH
v_call: TRBV4-2; cdr3_aa: ASSQEVRGGYEQY
v_call: TRBV7-2; cdr3_aa: ASSPDRVGGYT
v_call: TRBV4-1; cdr3_aa: ASSHIYLRGAANYGYT
v_call: TRBV7-8; cdr3_aa: ASSSQPANEKLF
v_call: TRBV19; cdr3_aa: ASKTSGANTQY
v_call: TRBV6-8; cdr3_aa: ASLAGGGGDTQY
v_call: TRBV5-1; cdr3_aa: ASSVTGAPRAGELF
v_call: TRBV18; cdr3_aa: ASSYDRGEQF